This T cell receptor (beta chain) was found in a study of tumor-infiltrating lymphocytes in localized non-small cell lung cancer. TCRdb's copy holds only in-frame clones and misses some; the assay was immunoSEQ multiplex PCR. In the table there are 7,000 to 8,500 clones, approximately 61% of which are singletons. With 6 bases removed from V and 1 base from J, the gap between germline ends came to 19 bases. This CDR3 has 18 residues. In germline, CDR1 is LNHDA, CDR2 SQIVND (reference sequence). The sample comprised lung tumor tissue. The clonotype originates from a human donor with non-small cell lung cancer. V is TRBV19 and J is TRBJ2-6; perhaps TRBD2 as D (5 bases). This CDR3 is CASSLTPGRGSGANVLTF. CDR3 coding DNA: TGTGCCAGTAGCCTAACCCCCGGTAGAGGGTCTGGGGCCAACGTCCTGACTTTC.